This TCR beta chain was captured by sequencing in a study of T cells in Graves' hyperthyroidism and ophthalmopathy. The sample holds a few counts of this clonotype. Trimming pared 1 base from V and 1 base from J, leaving 13 bases between. The CDR3 spans 16 residues. Germline lookup yields CDR1 DFQATT and CDR2 SNEGSKA (reference sequence). Amplification yielded TCR beta CDR3 regions, with RNA transcripts as the source. When the TCR CDR3 underwent first-round RT-PCR, the HTBI primer set was used. TCRdb processed the multiplex PCR reads anew with MiXCR; each CDR3 protein has one entry. The sample has 480,000 or so distinct CDR3 sequences, approximately 14% seen once.

The receptor was derived from a woman between 18 and 30 years old with Graves' hyperthyroidism. Sequencing was done on a sample of blood. This chain connects TRBV20-1 to TRBJ1-4; D perhaps matches TRBD1 (6 bases). The CDR3 DNA is TGCAGTGCTAGAGTCTGGGGGCGCCTAACTAATGAAAAACTGTTTTTT. Protein sequence: CSARVWGRLTNEKLFF.